Listed below are T cell receptor beta chains from one sample, sequenced in a study of persistence of HIV-infected CD4 T cells. Here immunoSEQ multiplex PCR was the method, and the copy in TCRdb shows in-frame clones only, minus some. Among some 30,000 clones listed, around 80% were seen once. No antigen has been identified for these receptors. The material sequenced was CD4+ T cells sorted from PBMCs after approximately 18-hour stimulation, taken from a patient who received antiretroviral therapy. These receptors were taken from an adult woman with HIV who was CMV-seropositive. CDR3s include the opening cysteine and the closing phenylalanine or tryptophan. Each record gives: D gene, J gene, clone size, V gene, CDR3 DNA, CDR3 protein. The D gene is left open where the match is weak. Clone size is not always given. Where it is, it says once, few, many or a class for expanded clones.

. | TRBJ1-2 | once | TRBV10-3 | TGTGCCATCAGGTTCCAGGGGTACTATGGCTACACCTTC | CAIRFQGYYGYTF
. | TRBJ2-7 | . | TRBV5-4 | TGTGCCAGCAGCTTGGCGGGCGGAGGATCCTACGAGCAGTACTTC | CASSLAGGGSYEQYF
. | TRBJ1-5 | . | TRBV19 | TGTGCCAGTAGTATCAAGAAATATAGCAATCAGCCCCAGCATTTT | CASSIKKYSNQPQHF
. | TRBJ1-6 | . | TRBV5-8 | TGTGCCAGCAGCCCCCGTCGACAGACTAATAATTCACCCCTCCACTTT | CASSPRRQTNNSPLHF
. | TRBJ1-2 | . | TRBV24-1 | TGTGCCACCAGTGATTTGGACAGCGTCTATGGCTACACCTTC | CATSDLDSVYGYTF
. | TRBJ1-2 | . | TRBV23-1 | TGCGCCAGCAGTCAAGCGGAGACTCCGGTCGGCTACACCTTC | CASSQAETPVGYTF
. | TRBJ1-1 | . | TRBV5-1 | TGCGCCAGCAGCTTGGCACAGGGTGGGACTGAAGCTTTCTTT | CASSLAQGGTEAFF
. | TRBJ1-5 | . | TRBV15 | TGTGCCACCAGCAGAGATCGCGTGGGGCCCCAGCATTTT | CATSRDRVGPQHF
. | TRBJ2-3 | once | TRBV6-2/TRBV6-3 | TGTGCCAGCAGTTTCAGCAGGAACCAGCTGGATACGCAGTATTTT | CASSFSRNQLDTQYF
. | TRBJ2-6 | once | TRBV6-5 | TGTGCCAGCAGGCAAACAGCGGCTGGGGCCAACGTCCTGACTTTC | CASRQTAAGANVLTF
TRBD1 | TRBJ2-7 | . | TRBV19 | TGTGCCAGCTCGGTGGTAGGGACAGCCACCTACGAGCAGTACTTC | CASSVVGTATYEQYF
. | TRBJ1-2 | . | TRBV21-1 | TGTGCCAGCAGCAGACAGGGAGGGGCTAACTATGGCTACACCTTC | CASSRQGGANYGYTF
. | TRBJ2-7 | . | TRBV7-2 | TGTGCCAGCAGACCTGACTCGGGGGAGCAGTACTTC | CASRPDSGEQYF
. | TRBJ1-2 | . | TRBV7-2 | TGTGCCAGCAGCTTAGGAACGGAAACCTATGGCTACACCTTC | CASSLGTETYGYTF
. | TRBJ1-2 | . | TRBV4-1 | TGCGCCAGCAGCCAGGCCGCACAAAACTATGGCTACACCTTC | CASSQAAQNYGYTF
TRBD2 | TRBJ2-3 | once | TRBV9 | TGTGCCAGCAGCTCATGGGGGAGGGGCACAGATACGCAGTATTTT | CASSSWGRGTDTQYF
TRBD2 | TRBJ2-1 | . | TRBV7-9 | TGTGCCAGCAGCCCACTAGCGGGAGGGGGCCATGAGCAGTTCTTC | CASSPLAGGGHEQFF
. | TRBJ2-2 | . | TRBV6-6 | TGTGCCAGCAGTCCGAAAAAGGGGACCGCTCACACCGGGGAGCTGTTTTTT | CASSPKKGTAHTGELFF
. | TRBJ1-1 | once | TRBV7-2 | TGTGCCAGCAGCTTAAGGGTGGAAGGCAGGTGGGCTTTCTTT | CASSLRVEGRWAFF
TRBD1 | TRBJ1-2 | few | TRBV7-9 | TGTGCCAGCAGCGACCGACAGGGGCTTAACTATGGCTACACCTTC | CASSDRQGLNYGYTF
TRBD1 | TRBJ2-6 | . | TRBV5-4 | TGTGCCAGCAGCATCCGGACAGGGGGCTACTCTGGGGCCAACGTCCTGACTTTC | CASSIRTGGYSGANVLTF
. | TRBJ2-2 | once | TRBV5-1 | TGCGCCAGCAGCCAAAGTTTGGGGAACACCGGGGAGCTGTTTTTT | CASSQSLGNTGELFF
. | TRBJ1-1 | once | TRBV28 | TGTGCCAGCAGAACCAATTTGTACACTGAAGCTTTCTTT | CASRTNLYTEAFF
TRBD1 | TRBJ2-2 | . | TRBV18 | TGTGCCAGCTCAACGAGCCAGGGGGACACCGGGGAGCTGTTTTTT | CASSTSQGDTGELFF
. | TRBJ1-1 | . | TRBV7-2 | TGTGCCAGCAGCGCCCAAATCAGAGCTGAAGCTTTCTTT | CASSAQIRAEAFF
. | TRBJ2-7 | . | TRBV7-3 | TGTGCCAGCAGCTTAAGTTCGACGTCGTACGAGCAGTACTTC | CASSLSSTSYEQYF
. | TRBJ2-5 | . | TRBV5-1 | TGCGCCAGCAGCCCATGGGCGGTTTCTGGGGAGACCCAGTACTTC | CASSPWAVSGETQYF
. | TRBJ2-7 | . | TRBV6-5 | TGTGCCAGCAGTTACCAGACAGGAACCTACGAGCAGTACTTC | CASSYQTGTYEQYF
. | TRBJ1-2 | . | TRBV21-1 | TGTGCCAGCAGCAAAGCCCGGACAGGGGGCGATGGCTACACCTTC | CASSKARTGGDGYTF